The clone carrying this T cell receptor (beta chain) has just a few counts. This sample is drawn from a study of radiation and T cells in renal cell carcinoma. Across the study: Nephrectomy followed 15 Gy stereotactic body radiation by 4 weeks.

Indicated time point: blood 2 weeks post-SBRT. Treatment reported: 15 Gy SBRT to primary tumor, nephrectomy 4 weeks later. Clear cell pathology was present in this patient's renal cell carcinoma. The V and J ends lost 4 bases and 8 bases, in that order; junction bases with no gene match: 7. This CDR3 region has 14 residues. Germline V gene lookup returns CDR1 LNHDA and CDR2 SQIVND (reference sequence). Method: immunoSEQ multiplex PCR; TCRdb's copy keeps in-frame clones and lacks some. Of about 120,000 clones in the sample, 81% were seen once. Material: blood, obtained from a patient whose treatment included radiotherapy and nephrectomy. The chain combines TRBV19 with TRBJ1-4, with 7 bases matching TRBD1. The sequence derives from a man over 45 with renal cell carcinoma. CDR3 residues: CASSNRGMGEKLFF. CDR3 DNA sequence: TGTGCCAGTAGTAACAGGGGTATGGGCGAAAAACTGTTTTTT.